One sample yielded the 26 T cell receptor beta chains listed below, sequenced in a study of shared clonotypes between healthy human individuals. Clones were read by immunoSEQ multiplex PCR, and TCRdb kept only the in-frame ones, dropping some. The data contain roughly 2.2 million clones, around 93% of them singletons. Sequencing was carried out using naive CD4+ T cells from PBMCs. Stated subset: CD45RA+ positively selected. These receptors were obtained from a man between 18 and 29 years old in good health. Some clones in this sample may be carry-over from other donors' samples.

The chain couples TRBV28 to TRBJ1-2; D is unclear. V lost 3 bases and J lost 4, with 18 bases in between. Germline CDR1 is MDHEN and CDR2 is SYDVKM. The CDR3 has 16 residues. The CDR3 here is CASSLPGLQVPYGYTF. The CDR3 DNA is TGTGCCAGCAGTTTGCCTGGCCTGCAAGTCCCCTATGGCTACACCTTC.

V is TRBV18 and J is TRBJ1-4; TRBD1 might be the D (5 bases). The CDR3 has 14 amino acids. The germline gives CDR1 KGHSH, CDR2 LQKENI. Trimming removed 3 bases at V and 6 bases at J, with 11 bases between. CDR3 DNA sequence: TGTGCCAGCTCACCTACCCTAGGGGATGAAAAACTGTTTTTT. Its protein product is CASSPTLGDEKLFF.

This chain uses TRBV5-6 with TRBJ1-5, with a possible D match to TRBD1 (6 bases). The V end was cut by 2 bases, the J end by 4 bases, with 10 bases between. Germline V gene sequence: CDR1 SGHDT, CDR2 YYEEEE. This CDR3 region has 14 residues. This chain's CDR3 is CASSLRGVNQPQHF. CDR3 DNA: TGTGCCAGCAGCTTAAGGGGGGTGAATCAGCCCCAGCATTTT.

This clone was counted once. CDR3 residues: CASSSLAGVYGSEQFF. The CDR3, as DNA: TGTGCCAGCAGTTCTCTAGCGGGAGTTTATGGCAGTGAGCAGTTCTTC. The chain is built from TRBV28 and TRBJ2-1; 10 nucleotides match TRBD2. Germline values: CDR1 MDHEN, CDR2 SYDVKM. J lost 9 bases, V lost 4 bases, and 12 bases had no gene match. The CDR3 runs to 16 residues.

The chain uses TRBV5-4 and TRBJ2-6, with D unresolved. V was shortened by 4 bases and J by 4 bases, with 12 bases between the two germline ends. The CDR3 covers 15 residues. Germline V lookup: CDR1 SGHNT, CDR2 YYREEE (reference sequence). DNA for the CDR3: TGTGCCAGCAGCCCCTCTATCTCCGGGGCCAACGTCCTGACTTTC. Translation gives CASSPSISGANVLTF.

This chain uses TRBV11-3 with TRBJ2-2, with TRBD2 as a possible D gene (5 bases). Trimming took 4 bases from V and 6 from J, leaving 9 bases between them. The CDR3 loop spans 13 amino acids. The germline gives CDR1 SGHNT, CDR2 YENEEA. The CDR3 DNA sequence: TGTGCCAGCAGCTCTGAGGGTTCCGGGGAGCTGTTTTTT. As protein: CASSSEGSGELFF. The whole variable domain, remainder taken from reference TRBV11-3 and TRBJ2-2, is EAGVVQSPRYKIIEKKQPVAFWCNPISGHNTLYWYLQNLGQGPELLIRYENEEAVDDSQLPKDRFSAERLKGVDSTLKIQPAELGDSAVYLCASSSEGSGELFFGEGSRLTVL.

The chain links TRBV11-3 to TRBJ2-2, with a weak D call TRBD2 (5 bases). This CDR3 is 15 amino acids long. CDR1 SGHNT and CDR2 YENEEA come from the germline V gene. Trimming removed 1 base from V and 5 bases from J, with 11 bases in between. The CDR3 bases are TGTGCCAGCAGCTTAGCGGGGTTCGGGACCGGGGAGCTGTTTTTT. The encoded protein is CASSLAGFGTGELFF.

The V gene is TRBV27, the J gene TRBJ2-4; either TRBD1 or TRBD2 may fit D (5 bases each). V dropped 2 bases and J dropped 6 bases, with 17 bases sitting between them. The length of the CDR3 is 16 residues. CDR1 is MNHEY and CDR2 is SMNVEV in the germline V gene (reference sequence). CDR3 region: CASSLVGGRGINIQYF. CDR3 DNA sequence: TGTGCCAGCAGTTTAGTTGGGGGTCGAGGAATAAACATTCAGTACTTC.

The DNA for the CDR3 is TGCGCCAGGATGGGGGGGTTGGAGGGGGTCGACCAAGAGACCCAGTACTTC. This gives the protein CARMGGLEGVDQETQYF. This chain joins TRBV10-1 and TRBJ2-5; D is perhaps TRBD2 (7 bases). The CDR3 sequence is 17 residues long. CDR1 WNHNN and CDR2 SYGVQD come from the germline V gene (reference sequence). Trimming cost V 9 bases and J 0 bases, with 23 bases left between them.

V is TRBV2 and J is TRBJ1-5, with D uncertain. Germline V CDR1 and CDR2: SNHLY, FYNNEI. There are 13 residues in the CDR3. With 1 base removed from V and 7 bases from J, the gap between germline ends came to 8 bases. The CDR3 DNA reads as TGTGCCAGCAGTGAAGTCGGGCCACAGCCCCAGCATTTT. The encoded protein is CASSEVGPQPQHF.

The genes are TRBV28 and TRBJ1-5; a possible D gene is TRBD1 (5 bases). This CDR3 has 16 residues. The ends were cut back, 4 bases at V and 4 bases at J, with 17 bases in the middle. In germline, CDR1 is MDHEN, CDR2 SYDVKM. CDR3 nucleotide sequence: TGTGCCAGCAGTTCCCTTCGGGGCAGGCCAAATCAGCCCCAGCATTTT. Amino acids: CASSSLRGRPNQPQHF.

Here the CDR3 reads CASSLQLGDTQYF. CDR3 bases: TGTGCCAGCAGTCTCCAACTGGGAGATACGCAGTATTTT. The chain links TRBV6-4 to TRBJ2-3; unclear D gene. Germline CDR1 is MRHNA and CDR2 is SNTAGT. This CDR3 comprises 13 residues. V dropped 5 bases and J dropped 5 bases, with 11 bases sitting between them.

The chain joins TRBV19 to TRBJ2-7; D not certain. The CDR3 extends over 14 amino acids. Germline CDR1 and CDR2: LNHDA and SQIVND (reference sequence). The V gene lost 6 bases and the J gene lost 4 bases, with 16 bases spanning the gap. The CDR3, as DNA: TGTGCCAGTAGGGTATCTGTGGGGTTTTACGAGCAGTACTTC. Amino acid sequence: CASRVSVGFYEQYF.

This rearrangement joins TRBV18 to TRBJ2-2; D is unresolved. From germline, CDR1 is KGHSH and CDR2 LQKENI. There are 15 residues in the CDR3. V lost 2 bases to trimming and J lost 2 bases, with 9 bases between them. As DNA, the CDR3 is TGTGCCAGCTCACCAGCTCGGCCAAACACCGGGGAGCTGTTTTTT. As protein: CASSPARPNTGELFF. Full variable domain (outside the CDR3, taken from reference TRBV18 and TRBJ2-2): NAGVMQNPRHLVRRRGQEARLRCSPMKGHSHVYWYRQLPEEGLKFMVYLQKENIIDESGMPKERFSAEFPKEGPSILRIQQVVRGDSAAYFCASSPARPNTGELFFGEGSRLTVL.

This chain uses TRBV11-3 with TRBJ2-3; 8 nucleotides match TRBD1. Per the germline V gene, CDR1 is SGHNT and CDR2 is YENEEA. V dropped 0 bases and J dropped 1; count of bases not matched to a gene: 3. This CDR3 is built from 16 residues. Here the CDR3 reads CASSLDGTGGTDTQYF. CDR3 bases: TGTGCCAGCAGCTTAGACGGGACAGGAGGCACAGATACGCAGTATTTT.

The chain joins TRBV5-1 to TRBJ2-4; D is perhaps TRBD2 (6 bases). Germline assignment: CDR1 SGHRS and CDR2 YFSETQ. V was shortened by 2 bases and J by 4 bases, with 7 bases between the two germline ends. The CDR3 consists of 13 residues. The CDR3 DNA reads TGCGCCAGCAGCTTTGGGGGGAAAAACATTCAGTACTTC. Its translation: CASSFGGKNIQYF.

The V call is TRBV5-4, the J call TRBJ2-7; 8 bases line up with TRBD2. Unmatched junction bases numbered 4, after V lost 0 bases and J lost 2 bases. The germline CDR1 and CDR2 sequences are SGHNT and YYREEE (reference sequence). The CDR3 length is 15 residues. The CDR3 loop reads CASSLGSGKPYEQYF. In nucleotides, the CDR3 is TGTGCCAGCAGCTTGGGTAGCGGGAAACCCTACGAGCAGTACTTC.

This clone was observed once. This specimen includes other DNA sequences encoding the same CDR3. The chain uses TRBV7-3 and TRBJ2-2, with D unclear. Germline V CDR1 and CDR2: SGHTA, FQGTGA. This CDR3 is 14 amino acids long. The ends were cut back, 2 bases at V and 0 bases at J, with 4 bases in the middle. For the CDR3, the DNA is TGTGCCAGCAGCTTAGTACCGAACACCGGGGAGCTGTTTTTT. Amino acids: CASSLVPNTGELFF.

Written as DNA, the CDR3 is TGCAGCGTGGAACAGGGAGGTCAGCCCCAGCATTTT. Translation: CSVEQGGQPQHF. This chain joins TRBV29-1 and TRBJ1-5; weak D call: TRBD1 (6 bases). This CDR3 comprises 12 residues. Trimming cost V 6 bases and J 6 bases, with 12 bases left between them. Germline loops: CDR1 SQVTM, CDR2 ANQGSEA.

The rearrangement uses TRBV4-1 and TRBJ2-7; D is ambiguous. This CDR3 has 14 residues. The V end lost 2 bases, the J end lost 5 bases, and 13 bases lay between the germline ends. The germline V gene has CDR1 MGHRA and CDR2 YSYEKL. The CDR3 loop is CASSQPSRSDEQYF. The CDR3 DNA sequence: TGCGCCAGCAGCCAACCCTCACGCAGCGACGAGCAGTACTTC.

V usage is TRBV6-6 and J usage is TRBJ1-2, with D maybe TRBD1 (6 bases). Germline-derived CDR1 and CDR2 are MNHNY and SVGAGI (reference sequence). Trimming removed 4 bases from V and 4 bases from J, with 10 bases in between. The CDR3 has 13 amino acids. This CDR3 is CASSSTGIYGYTF. Written as DNA, the CDR3 is TGTGCCAGCAGTTCCACAGGGATCTATGGCTACACCTTC.

This rearrangement joins TRBV5-1 to TRBJ2-2; D is perhaps TRBD2 (5 bases). CDR3 length equals 15 residues. The germline V and J ends were trimmed by 1 base and 4 bases, with 11 bases remaining between them. Looked up from germline, CDR1 is SGHRS and CDR2 is YFSETQ. This CDR3 is CASSLIRAGTGELFF. Written as DNA, the CDR3 is TGCGCCAGCAGCTTGATTAGGGCGGGCACCGGGGAGCTGTTTTTT.

The gene calls are TRBV5-1 and TRBJ2-1; 12 positions match TRBD2. Germline lookup yields CDR1 SGHRS and CDR2 YFSETQ. The CDR3 is 16 residues long. J was trimmed by 6 bases and V by 3 bases; bases with no gene match: 7. In DNA form, the CDR3 reads TGCGCCAGCAGCTCCCCGACTAGCGGGGGCATCAATGAGCAGTTCTTC. Protein product: CASSSPTSGGINEQFF. The full variable domain, in which reference TRBV5-1 and TRBJ2-1 provide the parts outside the CDR3, is KAGVTQTPRYLIKTRGQQVTLSCSPISGHRSVSWYQQTPGQGLQFLFEYFSETQRNKGNFPGRFSGRQFSNSRSEMNVSTLELGDSALYLCASSSPTSGGINEQFFGPGTRLTVL.

This sequence joins TRBV19 and TRBJ2-7, with 10 bases that match TRBD2. Germline V CDR1 and CDR2: LNHDA, SQIVND (reference sequence). Germline trimming cut 8 bases from V and 3 bases from J; bases unmatched to any gene: 7. This CDR3 is 14 amino acids long. The CDR3 region is CASRKREGRYEQYF. The DNA of the CDR3 is TGTGCCAGTCGAAAGCGGGAGGGCCGCTACGAGCAGTACTTC. Filled out from reference TRBV19 and TRBJ2-7, the complete variable domain reads DGGITQSPKYLFRKEGQNVTLSCEQNLNHDAMYWYRQDPGQGLRLIYYSQIVNDFQKGDIAEGYSVSREKKESFPLTVTSAQKNPTAFYLCASRKREGRYEQYFGPGTRLTVT.

V usage is TRBV7-3 and J usage is TRBJ2-3, with D possibly being TRBD1 or TRBD2 (5 bases each). The CDR3 spans 15 residues. Germline CDR1 SGHTA, CDR2 FQGTGA. Trimming took off 1 base at V and 3 bases at J, with 11 bases between the two ends. The CDR3 loop reads CASSLMGVGTDTQYF. CDR3 sequence (DNA): TGTGCCAGCAGCTTAATGGGGGTTGGGACAGATACGCAGTATTTT.

The rearrangement joins TRBV9 to TRBJ2-1; a weak D match, TRBD2 (6 bases). V lost 4 bases, J lost 8 bases, and 13 bases lay in between. Germline V CDR1 and CDR2: SGDLS, YYNGEE. The CDR3 runs to 13 residues. CDR3 protein: CASSPFTSHEQFF. The CDR3 DNA reads TGTGCCAGCAGCCCCTTCACTAGCCATGAGCAGTTCTTC. The whole variable domain, filled in from reference TRBV9 and TRBJ2-1, reads DSGVTQTPKHLITATGQRVTLRCSPRSGDLSVYWYQQSLDQGLQFLIQYYNGEERAKGNILERFSAQQFPDLHSELNLSSLELGDSALYFCASSPFTSHEQFFGPGTRLTVL.